The T cell receptor beta chain described here comes from a study of PD-1 blockade in classical Hodgkin lymphoma. Overall study context: Nivolumab was administered to patients intravenously at 3 mg/kg every 2 weeks. Overall study results and limits: Some patients began nivolumab under 1 year after ASCT. These patients were excluded from later analyses. Before treatment, complete responders showed about the same diversity as newly diagnosed patients. Differences between repertoires have undefined causes, possibly disease activity or prior therapy.

The table came from immunoSEQ multiplex PCR; TCRdb's copy has only in-frame clones and leaves some out. This sample carries 23,000 or so clones, over 65% of them seen once, and the ten largest clones take roughly a fifth. The time point denotes: cycle 4 day 1 (C4D1), after around six weeks of nivolumab. Each patient experienced a relapse that followed autologous stem cell transplantation, and brentuximab vedotin exposure varied. This clone appeared a single time. Antigen unknown. This TCR came from a human donor with classical Hodgkin lymphoma. Sequenced here: peripheral blood mononuclear cells (PBMCs), sampled before the fourth cycle of nivolumab.

The CDR3 protein is CASSTWTASYEQYF. In nucleotides, the CDR3 is TGTGCCAGCAGTACGTGGACAGCATCCTACGAGCAGTACTTC. The genes are TRBV28 and TRBJ2-7; weak D call: TRBD1 (6 bases). The CDR3 totals 14 residues. The germline V gene has CDR1 MDHEN and CDR2 SYDVKM. The ends were cut back, 5 bases at V and 1 base at J, with 12 bases in the middle. The complete variable domain, with remaining parts taken from reference TRBV28 and TRBJ2-7, reads DVKVTQSSRYLVKRTGEKVFLECVQDMDHENMFWYRQDPGLGLRLIYFSYDVKMKEKGDIPEGYSVSREKKERFSLILESASTNQTSMYLCASSTWTASYEQYFGPGTRLTVT.